The next 12 T cell receptor beta chains were all read from a single sample in a study of CD8 T cells in ankylosing spondylitis. Broader study findings: Typical of ankylosing spondylitis blood, it appeared, was a TCR beta motif of eight highly homologous variants.

Which antigens these TCRs recognize remains unknown. TCRdb recomputed calls from the 5' RACE reads with MiXCR, one row per CDR3 protein. This sample has about 540,000 distinct CDR3 sequences, with 10% to 15% found just once. Specimen: blood, either unsorted or a sorted T cell fraction (not recorded which). These receptors originate from a male donor with ankylosing spondylitis.

This clonotype was counted only a few times. The chain links TRBV7-2 to TRBJ2-7, with 9 nucleotides matching TRBD1. This CDR3 is 13 amino acids long. V lost 3 bases and J lost 7; bases outside the gene matches: 4. Germline V gene sequence: CDR1 SGHTA, CDR2 FQGNSA. CDR3 DNA: TGTGCCAGCAGCTTCGGGACAGGGAGGGAGCAGTACGTC. It encodes CASSFGTGREQYV.

The sample holds a few counts of this clonotype. This chain links TRBV4-1 with TRBJ2-2; 11 bases line up with TRBD1. Germline CDR1 MGHRA, CDR2 YSYEKL. The CDR3 has 17 amino acids. Trimming at V came to 4 bases and at J to 3 bases, leaving 7 bases not matched to a gene. CDR3 coding DNA: TGCGCCAGCAGCCTCCTACCGGGACAGGGGGACACCGGGGAGCTGTTTTTT. Translation gives CASSLLPGQGDTGELFF.

V gene TRBV3-1 combines with J gene TRBJ1-1, with a weak D call TRBD1 (5 bases). The CDR3 has 16 residues. V lost 1 base to trimming and J lost 3 bases, with 15 bases between them. Germline V gene data show CDR1 as LGHDT and CDR2 as YNNKEL (reference sequence). The CDR3 DNA sequence: TGTGCCAGCAGCCAAGTGGGGACCGGAGGTGACACTGAAGCTTTCTTT. Its translation is CASSQVGTGGDTEAFF. Drawing the rest from reference TRBV3-1 and TRBJ1-1, the complete variable domain is DTAVSQTPKYLVTQMGNDKSIKCEQNLGHDTMYWYKQDSKKFLKIMFSYNNKELIINETVPNRFSPKSPDKAHLNLHINSLELGDSAVYFCASSQVGTGGDTEAFFGQGTRLTVV.

J is TRBJ2-5 and V is TRBV2; 8 positions agree with TRBD2. This CDR3 has 16 amino acids. V trimming: 4 bases; J trimming: 5 bases; junction bases outside the gene matches: 12. CDR1 is SNHLY and CDR2 is FYNNEI in the germline V gene. The CDR3 bases are TGTGCCAGCAGTGCCTTACCTCTAACGGGAGGGGAGACCCAGTACTTC. It translates to CASSALPLTGGETQYF.

A few counts support this clonotype. The chain recombines TRBV27 with TRBJ2-6; 7 nucleotides line up with TRBD1. Germline CDR1 reads MNHEY; CDR2 reads SMNVEV (reference sequence). V lost 4 bases, J lost 0 bases, and 6 bases stayed unmatched. The CDR3 has 17 residues. This CDR3 is CASSSLQGSSGANVLTF. As DNA, the CDR3 is TGTGCCAGCAGTTCCCTACAGGGGAGCTCTGGGGCCAACGTCCTGACTTTC.

This clonotype was counted only a few times. This chain links TRBV11-1 with TRBJ2-6, with D hard to call. V shed 1 base and J shed 3 bases, with 13 bases lying between them. Germline V gene sequence: CDR1 SGHAT, CDR2 FQDESV (reference sequence). The CDR3 is made up of 17 amino acids. The CDR3 sequence is CASSLDGVLGGANVLTF. The CDR3 coding sequence is TGTGCCAGCAGCTTAGATGGCGTGCTAGGTGGGGCCAACGTCCTGACTTTC.

In this sample, this clonotype turned up a few times. The chain joins TRBV5-1 to TRBJ2-5; D ambiguous. This CDR3 has 13 amino acids. CDR1 is SGHRS and CDR2 is YFSETQ in the germline V gene. The V gene lost 4 bases and the J gene lost 5 bases, with 12 bases spanning the gap. The CDR3 nucleotides read TGCGCCAGCAGCGCCTACACGGAGGAGACCCAGTACTTC. It codes for CASSAYTEETQYF.

This clonotype was counted ten times or more. The J gene is TRBJ1-1, the V gene TRBV6-1, with 9 bases aligning to TRBD1. CDR1 is MNHNS and CDR2 is SASEGT in the germline V gene. The junction had 6 bases not matched to a gene; V was cut back by 4 bases and J by 0 bases. The CDR3 runs 16 residues. CDR3 sequence reads: CASSAQGQGLNTEAFF. The CDR3 region has the DNA TGTGCCAGCAGTGCACAGGGACAGGGCTTGAACACTGAAGCTTTCTTT.

This clonotype was recorded at least ten times. This chain links TRBV10-2 with TRBJ2-3; D perhaps matches TRBD2 (5 bases). Trimming pared 11 bases from V and 1 base from J, leaving 16 bases between. Looked up from germline, CDR1 is WSHSY and CDR2 is SAAADI. The CDR3 contains 14 residues. The CDR3 DNA sequence: TGCGCCGCACGCCTCGGGGTAGGCACAGATACGCAGTATTTT. Its protein is CAARLGVGTDTQYF.

This chain joins TRBV7-9 and TRBJ2-1; 14 bases are a match to TRBD2. This CDR3 spans 14 amino acids. Germline V CDR1 and CDR2: SEHNR, FQNEAQ (reference sequence). Unmatched junction bases numbered 3, after V lost 8 bases and J lost 6 bases. This chain's CDR3 is CASRLAGGSNEQFF. The CDR3 nucleotides read TGTGCCAGCCGACTAGCGGGAGGGTCCAATGAGCAGTTCTTC.

This clonotype was seen more than once but under ten times. This chain uses TRBV29-1 with TRBJ2-1; 9 nucleotides line up with TRBD2. Germline V gives CDR1 SQVTM, CDR2 ANQGSEA. Trimming removed 4 bases from V and 7 bases from J; junction bases left unmatched: 5. This CDR3 is 13 amino acids long. CDR3 DNA: TGCAGCGTTGTGAAGCTAGCGGGAAATGAGCAGTTCTTC. This sequence encodes CSVVKLAGNEQFF.

The chain links TRBV5-1 to TRBJ2-5; D is unclear. V dropped 2 bases and J dropped 2 bases, with 10 bases sitting between them. This CDR3 is 14 amino acids long. The germline V gene has CDR1 SGHRS and CDR2 YFSETQ. CDR3 nucleotide sequence: TGCGCCAGCAGCTTTTCAGAATCGCAAGAGACCCAGTACTTC. It translates to CASSFSESQETQYF.